These T cell receptor beta chains were read from a single sample in a study of OX40 agonist ivuxolimab in advanced cancers. TCRdb's table, derived via immunoSEQ multiplex PCR, lists solely in-frame clones and lacks some. The sample has tens of thousands of clones, roughly 85% seen once. The source material was CD4+ or CD8+ T cells sorted from blood, sampled in a trial of the OX40 agonist ivuxolimab. The source of these receptors is an adult with an advanced solid tumor such as melanoma, head and neck, liver or kidney cancer. Both conserved end residues are part of each CDR3.

TRBV5-1 | CASSPGTADGELFF
TRBV10-3 | CATWDRGRSGSYNEQFF
TRBV4-3 | CASSPSTGMADTQYF
TRBV19 | CASTRGPNSNQPQHF
TRBV6-1 | CASKSGTGIYEQYF
TRBV6-1 | CASSEAGHGYGYTF
TRBV21-1 | CASSSGWDSPNTGELFF
TRBV18 | CASSPSAGDTEAFF
TRBV7-2 | CASSPPLLAGGSSTDTQYF
TRBV11-2 | CASSLGRGAGVGTDTQYF
TRBV29-1 | CSVDPGQGNYEQYF
TRBV5-8 | CASRYTSGVGEAFF
TRBV14 | CASSWGDFSGNTIYF
TRBV5-4 | CASSTSGSTHNEQFF
TRBV7-2 | CASSFGREKLFF
TRBV4-1 | CASSQGGAGLSTDTQYF
TRBV4-3 | CASSRTSGGLYEQYF
TRBV5-1 | CASTFQTDNEQFF
TRBV5-1 | CASSSEDSRNQPQHF
TRBV5-6 | CASSLGLNSNQPQHF
TRBV7-2 | CASSFGLQETQYF
TRBV7-2 | CASSERTGTNQPQHF
TRBV7-2 | CASSFGQVAHSPLHF
TRBV2 | CASSPRTGREKLFF
TRBV6-1 | CASSESGGRNTQYF
TRBV18 | CASSKAYGGSNEQFF
TRBV6-5 | CASKTSGVSYEQYF
TRBV5-1 | CASSLTGQENEQFF
TRBV4-3 | CASSPSGANGELFF
TRBV5-6 | CASSFSFRLAGANEQFF
TRBV7-2 | CASSPLSYEQYF